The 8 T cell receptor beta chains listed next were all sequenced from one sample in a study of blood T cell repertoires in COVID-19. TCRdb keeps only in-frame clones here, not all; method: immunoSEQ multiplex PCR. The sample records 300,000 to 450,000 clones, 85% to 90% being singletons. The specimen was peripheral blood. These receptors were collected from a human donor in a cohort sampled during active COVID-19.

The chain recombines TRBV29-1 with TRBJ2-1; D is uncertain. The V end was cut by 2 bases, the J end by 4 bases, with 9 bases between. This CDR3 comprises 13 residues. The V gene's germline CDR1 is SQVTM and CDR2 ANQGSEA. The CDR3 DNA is TGCAGCGTTGAAAAAGGCGGTTACAATGAGCAGTTCTTC. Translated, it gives CSVEKGGYNEQFF.

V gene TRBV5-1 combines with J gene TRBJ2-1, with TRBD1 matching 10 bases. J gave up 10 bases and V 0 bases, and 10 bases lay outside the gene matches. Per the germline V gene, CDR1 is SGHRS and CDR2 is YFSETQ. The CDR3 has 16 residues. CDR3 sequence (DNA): TGCGCCAGCAGCTTGGCCGGACAGGGGGGAGGAAAGGAGCAGTTCTTC. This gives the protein CASSLAGQGGGKEQFF.

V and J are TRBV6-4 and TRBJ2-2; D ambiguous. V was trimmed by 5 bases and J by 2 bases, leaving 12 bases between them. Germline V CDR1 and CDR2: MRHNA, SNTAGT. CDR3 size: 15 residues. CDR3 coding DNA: TGTGCCAGCAGTAAGACGGTAGCAAACACCGGGGAGCTGTTTTTT. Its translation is CASSKTVANTGELFF.

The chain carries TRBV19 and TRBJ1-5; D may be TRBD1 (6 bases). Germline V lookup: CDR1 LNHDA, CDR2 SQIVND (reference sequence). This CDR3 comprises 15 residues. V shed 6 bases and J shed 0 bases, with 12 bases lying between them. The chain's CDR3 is CASSTGITSNQPQHF. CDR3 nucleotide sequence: TGTGCCAGTAGCACAGGGATTACTAGCAATCAGCCCCAGCATTTT.

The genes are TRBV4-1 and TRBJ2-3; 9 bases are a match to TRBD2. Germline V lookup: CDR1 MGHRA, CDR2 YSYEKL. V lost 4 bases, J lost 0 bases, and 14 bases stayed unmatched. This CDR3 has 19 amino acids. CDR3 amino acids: CASSRGSASGASSTDTQYF. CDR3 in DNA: TGCGCCAGCAGCCGGGGGAGTGCTAGCGGGGCCTCTAGCACAGATACGCAGTATTTT.

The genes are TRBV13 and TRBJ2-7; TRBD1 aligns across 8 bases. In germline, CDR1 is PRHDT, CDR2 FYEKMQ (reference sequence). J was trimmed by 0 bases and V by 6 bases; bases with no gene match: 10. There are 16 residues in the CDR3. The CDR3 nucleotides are TGTGCCAGCAGTCGGGGGACAGGCGGAGGCTCCTACGAGCAGTACTTC. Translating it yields CASSRGTGGGSYEQYF.

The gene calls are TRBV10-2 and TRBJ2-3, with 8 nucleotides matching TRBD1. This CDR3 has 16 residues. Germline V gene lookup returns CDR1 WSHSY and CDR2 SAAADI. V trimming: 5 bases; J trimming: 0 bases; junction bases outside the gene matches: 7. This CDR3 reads CASSLRTGLSTDTQYF. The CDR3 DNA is TGCGCCAGCAGTCTGAGGACAGGGCTTAGCACAGATACGCAGTATTTT.

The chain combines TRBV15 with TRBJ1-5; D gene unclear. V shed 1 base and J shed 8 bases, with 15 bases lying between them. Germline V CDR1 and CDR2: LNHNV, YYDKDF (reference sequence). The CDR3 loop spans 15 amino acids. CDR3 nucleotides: TGTGCCACCAGCAGAGGAATGGGCGGGAGGGAGCCCCAGCATTTT. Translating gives CATSRGMGGREPQHF.